These T cell receptor beta chains were read from a single sample in a study of shared clonotypes between healthy human individuals. TCRdb keeps only in-frame clones here, not all; method: immunoSEQ multiplex PCR. The table records fewer than 3 million clones, around 90% of them present only once. The sequenced material came from naive CD4+ T cells from PBMCs. The receptors were sampled from a man between 18 and 35 years old in good health. Some clones in this sample may be carry-over from other donors' samples. CDR3s leave out the opening cysteine and the closing phenylalanine or tryptophan. D genes are given only for firm matches.

cdr3_aa v_call d_call j_call
ASSFAPLGNEQF TRBV5-1 - TRBJ2-1
ASSLGGGYTEAF TRBV5-8 - TRBJ1-1
ASSYGVAGAGEQY TRBV7-2 TRBD2 TRBJ2-7
ASSTTWTSGKETQY TRBV19 TRBD2 TRBJ2-5
ASSSQRDYEQY TRBV6-5 - TRBJ2-7
SVEGLAGGYEQY TRBV29-1 TRBD2 TRBJ2-7
SAGGVSSYNEQF TRBV29-1 TRBD2 TRBJ2-1
ASSVVGQVNTEAF TRBV9 TRBD1 TRBJ1-1
ASSQDHGSSYNEQF TRBV14 - TRBJ2-1
ASSIGGTGPDQPQH TRBV19 TRBD1 TRBJ1-5
AGQTGQGDYEQF TRBV6-5 TRBD1 TRBJ2-1
AISDRAPPGTGVTQY TRBV10-3 TRBD1 TRBJ2-5
ASSLYTTRGWDTGELF TRBV7-3 - TRBJ2-2
ASSRGSQGGPGELF TRBV5-4 - TRBJ2-2
ASKRDSGGTEAF TRBV18 - TRBJ1-1
ASSSGLAGARVTQY TRBV7-6 TRBD2 TRBJ2-3
ASSTRQGNEQY TRBV19 TRBD1 TRBJ2-7
ASSPGGQGSTQY TRBV5-1 - TRBJ2-3
ASAPGEANTGELF TRBV5-1 - TRBJ2-2
ASSLGQLNTGELF TRBV5-1 - TRBJ2-2
ASSLGQETQY TRBV7-9 - TRBJ2-5
ASSVADSNQPQH TRBV9 - TRBJ1-5
ASSLGASANQETQY TRBV5-1 - TRBJ2-5
ATLYRISDTQY TRBV6-1 - TRBJ2-3
ASSSQGGTGELF TRBV11-3 TRBD2 TRBJ2-2
ASSPRQGGYEQY TRBV7-9 - TRBJ2-7